The text below deals with one T cell receptor (beta chain). This CDR3 has 11 amino acids. The germline gives CDR1 MNHNY, CDR2 SVGAGI (reference sequence). V lost 9 bases and J lost 3, with 8 bases in between. TCRdb re-derived calls from the RT-PCR reads in MiXCR, one entry per CDR3 protein. The table shows about 680,000 distinct CDR3 sequences, with 14% occurring only once. The rearrangement uses TRBV6-6 and TRBJ1-2; D unresolved. The sample was memory CD4+ T cells from blood. The source is a female donor in good health, serving as a healthy control. The CDR3 loop is CASRRYYGYTF. The DNA for the CDR3 is TGTGCCAGTCGGAGGTACTATGGCTACACCTTC.